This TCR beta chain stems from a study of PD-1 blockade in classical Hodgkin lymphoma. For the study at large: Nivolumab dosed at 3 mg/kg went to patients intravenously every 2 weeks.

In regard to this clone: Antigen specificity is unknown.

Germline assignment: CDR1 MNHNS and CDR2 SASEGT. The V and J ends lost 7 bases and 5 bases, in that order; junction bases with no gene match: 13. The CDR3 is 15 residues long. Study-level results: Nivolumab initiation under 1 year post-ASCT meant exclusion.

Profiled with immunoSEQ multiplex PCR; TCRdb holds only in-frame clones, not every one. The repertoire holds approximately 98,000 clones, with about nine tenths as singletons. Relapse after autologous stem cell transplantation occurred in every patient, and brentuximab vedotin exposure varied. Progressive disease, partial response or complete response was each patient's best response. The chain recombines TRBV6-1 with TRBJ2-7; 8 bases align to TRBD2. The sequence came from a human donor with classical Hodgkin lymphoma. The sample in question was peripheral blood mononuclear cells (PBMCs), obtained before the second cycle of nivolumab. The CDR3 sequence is CASTRLSGSNHEQYF. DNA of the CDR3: TGTGCCAGCACCCGGTTAAGCGGGAGTAACCACGAGCAGTACTTC.